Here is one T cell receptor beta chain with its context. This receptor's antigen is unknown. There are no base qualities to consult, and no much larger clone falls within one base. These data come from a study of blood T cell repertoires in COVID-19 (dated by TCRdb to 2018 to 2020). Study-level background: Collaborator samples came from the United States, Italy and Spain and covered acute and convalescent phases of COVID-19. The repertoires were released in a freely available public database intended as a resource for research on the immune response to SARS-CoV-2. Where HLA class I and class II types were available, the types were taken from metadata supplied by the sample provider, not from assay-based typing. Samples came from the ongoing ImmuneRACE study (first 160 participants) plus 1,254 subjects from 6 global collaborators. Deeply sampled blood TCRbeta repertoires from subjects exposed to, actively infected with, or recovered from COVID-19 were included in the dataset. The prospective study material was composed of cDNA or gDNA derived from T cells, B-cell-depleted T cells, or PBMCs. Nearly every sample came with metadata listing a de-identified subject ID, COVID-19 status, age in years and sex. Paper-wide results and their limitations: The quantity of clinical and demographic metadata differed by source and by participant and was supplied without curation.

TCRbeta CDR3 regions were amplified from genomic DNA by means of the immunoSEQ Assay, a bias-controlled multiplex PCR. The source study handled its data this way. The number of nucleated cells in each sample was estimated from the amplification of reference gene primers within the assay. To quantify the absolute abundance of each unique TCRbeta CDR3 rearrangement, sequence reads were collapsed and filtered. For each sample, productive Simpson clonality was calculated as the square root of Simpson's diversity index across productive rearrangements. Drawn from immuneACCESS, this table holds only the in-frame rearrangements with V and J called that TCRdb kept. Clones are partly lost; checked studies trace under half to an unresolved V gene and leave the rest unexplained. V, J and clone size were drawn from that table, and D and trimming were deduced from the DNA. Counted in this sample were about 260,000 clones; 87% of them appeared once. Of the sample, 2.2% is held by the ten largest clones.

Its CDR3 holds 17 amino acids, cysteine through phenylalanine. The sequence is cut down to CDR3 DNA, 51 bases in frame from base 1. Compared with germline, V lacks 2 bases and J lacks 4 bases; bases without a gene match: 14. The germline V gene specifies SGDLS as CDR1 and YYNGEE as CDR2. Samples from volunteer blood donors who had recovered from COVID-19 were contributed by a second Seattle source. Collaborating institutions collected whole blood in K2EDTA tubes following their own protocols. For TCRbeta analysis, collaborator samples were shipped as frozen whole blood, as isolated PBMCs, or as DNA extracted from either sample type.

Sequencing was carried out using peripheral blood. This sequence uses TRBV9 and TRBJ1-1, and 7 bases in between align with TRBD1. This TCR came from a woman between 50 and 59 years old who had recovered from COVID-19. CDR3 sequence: CASSVVKGALRSTEAFF. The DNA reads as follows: TGTGCCAGCAGCGTGGTAAAGGGGGCGCTCCGGTCCACTGAAGCTTTCTTT.